This record looks at one TCR beta chain sequence and its context. No antigen is known for it. Sequenced by immunoSEQ multiplex PCR; TCRdb stores in-frame clones only, minus some. The profile covers 45,000 to 50,000 clones, with over 60% appearing a single time and 20% to 25% taken by the ten largest. The data are from a study of PD-1 blockade in classical Hodgkin lymphoma. Germline-derived CDR1 and CDR2 are GTSNPN and SVGIG (reference sequence). The CDR3 length is 10 residues. The V and J ends lost 7 bases and 7 bases, in that order; junction bases with no gene match: 2. Relapse was seen in all patients after autologous stem cell transplantation, and brentuximab vedotin exposure was variable. Findings and limits, study-wide: Partial responders and progressors had significantly lower baseline TCR diversity. The study reported lower baseline TCR diversity in newly diagnosed patients than in healthy donors.

The V and J genes are TRBV30 and TRBJ1-2, with 8 bases matching TRBD1. The sequence was collected from a human donor with classical Hodgkin lymphoma. Sample: peripheral blood mononuclear cells (PBMCs), taken before the second cycle of nivolumab. In DNA, the CDR3 is TGTGCCTTGCAGGGGGCTGGCTACACCTTC. Translation gives CALQGAGYTF. Combining the CDR3 with reference TRBV30 and TRBJ1-2 gives the whole variable domain SQTIHQWPATLVQPVGSPLSLECTVEGTSNPNLYWYRQAAGRGLQLLFYSVGIGQISSEVPQNLSASRPQDRQFILSSKKLLLSDSGFYLCALQGAGYTFGSGTRLTVV.